Below, 5 T cell receptor beta chains from the same sample are listed, as sequenced in a study of CXCR3-negative and CXCR3-positive naive CD8 T cells. Study results and caveats: CXCR3-positive naive cells had TRB CDR3s that were more hydrophobic than CXCR3-negative naive cells had.

5' RACE that incorporated UMI labels was used to prepare the TRB cDNA libraries. Using the 5' RACE reads, TCRdb records one entry per CDR3 protein without DNA. The specimen's table records approximately 48,000 distinct CDR3 sequences. No antigen is known for these receptors. Sequencing was done on a sample of naive CXCR3+ CD8+ T cells from blood. Subset reported: CD45RO-CCR7+CD27+CD95- naive CD8+ T cells expressing CXCR3 (TNR3+). These receptors originate from a human donor in good health. Some clones in this sample may be carry-over from other donors' samples.

The chain employs TRBV4-3 and TRBJ2-1; there is no DNA to check the TCRdb D call of TRBD2. This CDR3 contains 15 residues. Germline loops: CDR1 LGHNA, CDR2 YSLEER. The CDR3: CASSQSSYSYNEQFF.

The chain uses TRBV7-9 and TRBJ2-2. This CDR3 has 13 residues. Germline V gives CDR1 SEHNR, CDR2 FQNEAQ (reference sequence). This CDR3 reads CASSLERTGELFF. Full variable domain (remainder filled in from reference TRBV7-9 and TRBJ2-2): DTGVSQNPRHKITKRGQNVTFRCDPISEHNRLYWYRQTLGQGPEFLTYFQNEAQLEKSRLLSDRFSAERPKGSFSTLEIQRTEQGDSAMYLCASSLERTGELFFGEGSRLTVL.

V gene TRBV12-3 or TRBV12-4 combines with J gene TRBJ1-1. This CDR3 is 13 amino acids long. CDR3 region: CASSLITEAEAFF.

This sequence joins TRBV20-1 and TRBJ1-2. Germline assignment: CDR1 DFQATT and CDR2 SNEGSKA (reference sequence). This CDR3 spans 12 amino acids. The CDR3 here is CSASDQNYGYTF.

The V call is TRBV20-1, the J call TRBJ2-7; the TCRdb call, TRBD1, lacks DNA for checking. Germline lookup yields CDR1 DFQATT and CDR2 SNEGSKA (reference sequence). The CDR3 runs to 13 residues. CDR3 residues: CSATGTFFYEQYF.